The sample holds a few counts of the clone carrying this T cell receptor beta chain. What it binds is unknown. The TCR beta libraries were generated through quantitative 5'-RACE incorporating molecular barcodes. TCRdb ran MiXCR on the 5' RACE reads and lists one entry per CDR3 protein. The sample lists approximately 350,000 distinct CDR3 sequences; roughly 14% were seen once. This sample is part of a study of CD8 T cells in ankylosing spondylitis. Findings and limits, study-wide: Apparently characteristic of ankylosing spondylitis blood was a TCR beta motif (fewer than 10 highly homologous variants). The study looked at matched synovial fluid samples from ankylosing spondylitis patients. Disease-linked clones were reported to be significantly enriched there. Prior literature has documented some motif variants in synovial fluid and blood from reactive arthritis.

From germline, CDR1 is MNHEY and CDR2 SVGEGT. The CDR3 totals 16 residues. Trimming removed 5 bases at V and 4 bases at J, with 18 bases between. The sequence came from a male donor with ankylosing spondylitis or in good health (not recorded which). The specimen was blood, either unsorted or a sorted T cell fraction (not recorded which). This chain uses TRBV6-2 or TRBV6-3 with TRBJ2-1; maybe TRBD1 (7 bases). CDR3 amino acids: CASSPPVRGDYNEQFF. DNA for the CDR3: TGTGCCAGCAGTCCCCCGGTCAGGGGGGATTACAATGAGCAGTTCTTC.